Listed below are T cell receptor beta chains from one sample, sequenced in a study of CD8+CD57+ T cells in acquired aplastic anemia. TCRdb reanalysed the reads using MiXCR and keeps one entry per CDR3 protein. There are about 120,000 distinct CDR3 sequences in the sample; 45% to 60% occur only once, and approximately 28% lies in the top ten. Sequenced input: sorted CD4+, CD8+, or CD8+CD57+ T cells (not recorded which) from PBMCs. These receptors came from a human donor with aplastic anemia. CDR3s include the opening cysteine and the closing phenylalanine or tryptophan. The D gene is left open where the match is weak. The size field is filled for only some rows; it gives once, few, many or a size class.

V	J	size	D	length	CDR3	DNA
TRBV15	TRBJ2-2	NA	NA	15	CATAVRAGGAGELFF	TGTGCCACAGCGGTTAGGGCAGGAGGGGCCGGGGAGCTGTTTTTT
TRBV5-1	TRBJ2-7	NA	TRBD1	15	CASSLGEVTGGNQYF	TGCGCCAGCAGCTTGGGTGAGGTGACAGGGGGCAACCAGTACTTC
TRBV6-2/TRBV6-3	TRBJ2-1	NA	NA	15	CASSYVGPLDNEQFF	TGTGCCAGCAGTTACGTAGGACCCCTCGACAATGAGCAGTTCTTC
TRBV5-1	TRBJ2-1	NA	TRBD1	15	CASRAPGTGNNEQFF	TGCGCCAGCCGCGCGCCTGGGACAGGCAACAATGAGCAGTTCTTC
TRBV5-1	TRBJ2-5	NA	NA	15	CASSLVTQRGETQYF	TGCGCCAGCAGCTTGGTTACTCAGAGGGGAGAGACCCAGTACTTC
TRBV20-1	TRBJ2-7	NA	TRBD1	13	CSGRGTGTYEQYF	TGCAGTGGGAGAGGGACAGGGACCTACGAGCAGTACTTC
TRBV5-4	TRBJ2-3	NA	NA	12	CASSLVRDTQYF	TGTGCCAGCAGCTTGGTTCGGGATACGCAGTATTTT
TRBV29-1	TRBJ2-7	few	NA	11	CSVAGGNEQYF	TGCAGCGTCGCAGGGGGGAACGAGCAGTACTTC
TRBV15	TRBJ2-5	NA	NA	12	CATSRAKETQYF	TGTGCCACCAGCAGAGCGAAAGAGACCCAGTACTTC
TRBV7-2	TRBJ2-7	NA	TRBD2	18	CASSFRPFSGSFGYEQYF	TGTGCCAGCAGCTTCCGGCCTTTCAGCGGGAGTTTTGGCTACGAGCAGTACTTC
TRBV20-1	TRBJ2-3	NA	TRBD2	18	CSARNFGLAGGVTDTQYF	TGCAGTGCTAGAAATTTCGGACTAGCGGGGGGAGTCACAGATACGCAGTATTTT
TRBV11-1	TRBJ2-7	many	NA	12	CASSLNVYEQYF	TGTGCCAGCAGCTTAAATGTCTACGAGCAGTACTTC
TRBV10-2	TRBJ2-7	NA	NA	13	CASSPTPSYEQYF	TGCGCCAGCAGTCCGACACCGAGCTACGAGCAGTACTTC
TRBV9	TRBJ2-1	many	TRBD2	16	CASSVVERGRYNEQFF	TGTGCCAGCAGCGTAGTGGAGCGGGGGAGGTACAATGAGCAGTTCTTC
TRBV20-1	TRBJ2-5	NA	NA	11	CSAPQGETQYF	TGCAGTGCCCCTCAGGGAGAGACCCAGTACTTC
TRBV6-2/TRBV6-3	TRBJ1-1	NA	TRBD1	15	CASSYPGQGNTEAFF	TGTGCCAGCAGTTACCCGGGACAGGGGAACACTGAAGCTTTCTTT
TRBV24-1	TRBJ2-5	few	TRBD1	15	CATSDLGTGVETQYF	TGTGCCACCAGTGATTTGGGGACAGGGGTTGAGACCCAGTACTTC
TRBV6-5	TRBJ2-7	NA	TRBD1	15	CASSYGGTGSYEQYF	TGTGCCAGCAGTTACGGAGGGACAGGAAGCTACGAGCAGTACTTC
TRBV15	TRBJ2-7	NA	NA	15	CATSRERQASYEQYF	TGTGCCACCAGCAGAGAGCGGCAGGCCTCCTACGAGCAGTACTTC
TRBV20-1	TRBJ2-7	NA	NA	11	CGGRSSYEQYF	TGCGGGGGCCGAAGCTCCTACGAGCAGTACTTC
TRBV27	TRBJ2-7	few	TRBD1	13	CASSPGGPYEQYF	TGTGCCAGCAGCCCAGGGGGTCCGTACGAGCAGTACTTC
TRBV29-1	TRBJ2-7	NA	NA	13	CSVGQRESYEQYF	TGCAGCGTAGGACAGCGAGAATCCTACGAGCAGTACTTC
TRBV29-1	TRBJ1-2	NA	NA	12	CSVKDRIYGYTF	TGCAGCGTTAAAGACAGGATCTATGGCTACACCTTC
TRBV24-1	TRBJ2-5	NA	NA	14	CATSDLAAQETQYF	TGTGCCACCAGTGATTTGGCGGCCCAAGAGACCCAGTACTTC